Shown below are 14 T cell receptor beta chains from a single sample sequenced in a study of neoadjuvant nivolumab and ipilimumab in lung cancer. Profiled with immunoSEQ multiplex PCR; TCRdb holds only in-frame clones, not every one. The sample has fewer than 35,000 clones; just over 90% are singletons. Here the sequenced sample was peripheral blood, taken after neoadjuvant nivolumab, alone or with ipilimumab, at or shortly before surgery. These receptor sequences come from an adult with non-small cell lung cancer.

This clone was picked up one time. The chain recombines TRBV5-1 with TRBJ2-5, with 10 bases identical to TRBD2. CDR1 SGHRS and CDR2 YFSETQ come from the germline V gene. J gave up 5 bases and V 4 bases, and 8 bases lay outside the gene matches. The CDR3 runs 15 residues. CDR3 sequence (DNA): TGCGCCAGCAGCACCGAGCGGGGGGGCCTGGAGACCCAGTACTTC. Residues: CASSTERGGLETQYF.

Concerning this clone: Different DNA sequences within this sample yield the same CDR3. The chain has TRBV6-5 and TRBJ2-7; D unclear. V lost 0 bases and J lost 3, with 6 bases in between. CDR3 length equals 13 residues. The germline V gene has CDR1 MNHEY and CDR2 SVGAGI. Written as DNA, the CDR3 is TGTGCCAGCAGTTACTCTACCAGCTACGAGCAGTACTTC. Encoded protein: CASSYSTSYEQYF.

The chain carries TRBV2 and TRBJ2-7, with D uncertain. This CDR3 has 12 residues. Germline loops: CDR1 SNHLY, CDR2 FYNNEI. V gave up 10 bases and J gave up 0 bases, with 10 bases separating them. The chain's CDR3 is CATSPPSYEQYF. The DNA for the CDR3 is TGTGCCACCAGCCCCCCCTCCTACGAGCAGTACTTC.

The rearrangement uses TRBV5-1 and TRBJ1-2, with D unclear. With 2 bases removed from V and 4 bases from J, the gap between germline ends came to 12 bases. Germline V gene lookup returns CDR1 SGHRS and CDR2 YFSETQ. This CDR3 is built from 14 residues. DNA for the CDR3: TGCGCCAGCAGCTTTTCCTCGAGTGGCTATGGCTACACCTTC. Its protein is CASSFSSSGYGYTF. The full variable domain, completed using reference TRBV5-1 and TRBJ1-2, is KAGVTQTPRYLIKTRGQQVTLSCSPISGHRSVSWYQQTPGQGLQFLFEYFSETQRNKGNFPGRFSGRQFSNSRSEMNVSTLELGDSALYLCASSFSSSGYGYTFGSGTRLTVV.

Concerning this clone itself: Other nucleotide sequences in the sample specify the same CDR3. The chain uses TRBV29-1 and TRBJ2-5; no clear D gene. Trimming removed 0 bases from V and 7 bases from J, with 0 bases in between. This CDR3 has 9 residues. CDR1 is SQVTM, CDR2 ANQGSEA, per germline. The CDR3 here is CSVEETQYF. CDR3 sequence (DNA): TGCAGCGTTGAAGAGACCCAGTACTTC.

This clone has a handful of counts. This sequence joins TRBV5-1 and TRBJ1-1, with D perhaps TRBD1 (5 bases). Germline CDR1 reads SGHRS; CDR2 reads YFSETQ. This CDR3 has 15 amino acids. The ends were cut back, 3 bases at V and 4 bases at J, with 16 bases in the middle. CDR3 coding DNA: TGCGCCAGCAGCTCGGACACCCTCGGAACCACTGAAGCTTTCTTT. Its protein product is CASSSDTLGTTEAFF.

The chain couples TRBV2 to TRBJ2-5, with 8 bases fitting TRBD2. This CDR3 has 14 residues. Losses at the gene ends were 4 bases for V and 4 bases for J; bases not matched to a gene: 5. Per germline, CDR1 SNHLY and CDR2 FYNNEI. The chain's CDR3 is CASSGAGDIETQYF. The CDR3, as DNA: TGTGCCAGCAGTGGAGCGGGGGATATAGAGACCCAGTACTTC.

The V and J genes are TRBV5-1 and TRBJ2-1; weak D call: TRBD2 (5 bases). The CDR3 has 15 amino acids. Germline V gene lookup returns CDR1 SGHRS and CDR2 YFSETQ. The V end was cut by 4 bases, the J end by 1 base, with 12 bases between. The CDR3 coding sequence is TGCGCCAGCAGCGAAGACGGAGGATCCTACAATGAGCAGTTCTTC. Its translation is CASSEDGGSYNEQFF. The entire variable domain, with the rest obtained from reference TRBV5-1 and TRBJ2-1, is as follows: KAGVTQTPRYLIKTRGQQVTLSCSPISGHRSVSWYQQTPGQGLQFLFEYFSETQRNKGNFPGRFSGRQFSNSRSEMNVSTLELGDSALYLCASSEDGGSYNEQFFGPGTRLTVL.

The CDR3 DNA follows: TGTGCCAGCAGCTTGATTGGCTTTGGAAACACCATATATTTT. This encodes CASSLIGFGNTIYF. The J gene is TRBJ1-3, the V gene TRBV5-6, with D uncertain. Germline lookup yields CDR1 SGHDT and CDR2 YYEEEE. Trimming took 1 base from V and 3 from J, leaving 8 bases between them. This CDR3 is 14 amino acids long. Filled out from reference TRBV5-6 and TRBJ1-3, the complete variable domain reads DAGVTQSPTHLIKTRGQQVTLRCSPKSGHDTVSWYQQALGQGPQFIFQYYEEEERQRGNFPDRFSGHQFPNYSSELNVNALLLGDSALYLCASSLIGFGNTIYFGEGSWLTVV.

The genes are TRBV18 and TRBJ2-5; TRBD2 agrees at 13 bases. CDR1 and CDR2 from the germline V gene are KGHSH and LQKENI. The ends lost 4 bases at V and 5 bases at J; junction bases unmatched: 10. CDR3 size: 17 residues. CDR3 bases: TGTGCCAGCTCACTCGGACTAGCGGGGGCTGGCGGGGAGACCCAGTACTTC. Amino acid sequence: CASSLGLAGAGGETQYF.

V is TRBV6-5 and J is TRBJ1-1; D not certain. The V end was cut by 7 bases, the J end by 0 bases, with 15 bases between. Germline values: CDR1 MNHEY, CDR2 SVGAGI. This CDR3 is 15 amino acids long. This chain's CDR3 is CASTTWSGMNTEAFF. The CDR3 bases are TGTGCCAGCACCACTTGGTCGGGGATGAACACTGAAGCTTTCTTT.

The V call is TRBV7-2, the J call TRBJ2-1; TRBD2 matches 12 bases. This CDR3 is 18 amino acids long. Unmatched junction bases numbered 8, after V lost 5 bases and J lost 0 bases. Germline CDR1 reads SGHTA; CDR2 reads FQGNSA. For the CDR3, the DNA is TGTGCCAGCAGCACCCGGACTAGCGGGGCGAGCTCCTACAATGAGCAGTTCTTC. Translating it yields CASSTRTSGASSYNEQFF.

The CDR3 region is CASSIRGLAGWTDTQYF. The CDR3 DNA sequence: TGTGCCAGTAGTATCCGGGGACTAGCGGGGTGGACAGATACGCAGTATTTT. The V call is TRBV19, the J call TRBJ2-3; 13 bases agree with TRBD2. V was clipped by 3 bases and J by 3 bases; unmatched bases: 6. Germline CDR1 reads LNHDA; CDR2 reads SQIVND (reference sequence). The CDR3 totals 17 residues.

The CDR3 nucleotides read TGTGCCAGCAACCTAAGAAGTTCTCGGGACACTGAAGCTTTCTTT. This codes for CASNLRSSRDTEAFF. The rearrangement joins TRBV2 to TRBJ1-1; unclear D gene. This CDR3 has 15 residues. Trimming took off 7 bases at V and 3 bases at J, with 18 bases between the two ends. CDR1 SNHLY and CDR2 FYNNEI come from the germline V gene.